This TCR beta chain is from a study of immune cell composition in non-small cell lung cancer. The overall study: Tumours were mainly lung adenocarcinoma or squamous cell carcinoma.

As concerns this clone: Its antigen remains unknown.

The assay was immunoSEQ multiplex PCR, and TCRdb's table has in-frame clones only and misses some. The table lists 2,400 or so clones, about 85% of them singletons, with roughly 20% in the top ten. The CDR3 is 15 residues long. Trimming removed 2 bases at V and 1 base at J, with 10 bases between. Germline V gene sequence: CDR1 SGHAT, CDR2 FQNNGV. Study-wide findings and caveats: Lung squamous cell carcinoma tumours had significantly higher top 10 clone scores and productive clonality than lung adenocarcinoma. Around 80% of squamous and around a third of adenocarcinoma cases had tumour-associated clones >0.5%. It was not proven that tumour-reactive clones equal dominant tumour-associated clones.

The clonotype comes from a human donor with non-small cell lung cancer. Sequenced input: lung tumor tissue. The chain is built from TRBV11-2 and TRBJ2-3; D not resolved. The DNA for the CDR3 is TGTGCCAGCAGCTTAATGCCTACCGGCACAGATACGCAGTATTTT. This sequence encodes CASSLMPTGTDTQYF.